Included here is one T cell receptor beta chain sequence, with context. Its antigen is unknown. The input lacks base qualities; no much larger clone sits a single base away. The study was a case-control design nested within a healthcare worker cohort in London, UK, with weekly nasopharyngeal swab PCR tests and blood sampling. Healthcare workers were recruited during the week of the UK lockdown, between 23 and 31 March 2020, and followed weekly for up to 16 weeks. The data were taken from a study of early T cells in non-severe SARS-CoV-2 infection (dated by TCRdb to about 2021). Turning to the overall study: TCR sequencing used bulk RNA from unsorted whole blood, so alpha and beta chains could not be paired.

What the authors observed across the whole study: Matching against VDJdb was skewed toward anti-spike CD8 responses, likely underestimated virus-specific expansions, and missed private and CD4 specificities.

Trimming at the junction amounts to 7 bases on V and 5 bases on J, and the germline ends lie 14 bases apart. Including the terminal cysteine and phenylalanine, the CDR3 comprises 14 residues. Only the CDR3 DNA stays, 42 bases, in frame from base 1. The germline V gene supplies CDR1 SNHLY and CDR2 FYNNEI. The library was prepared using 5' RACE. The instrument was a NextSeq 500. To correct for sequencing error and PCR bias, the TCR library protocol tagged individual cDNA molecules with unique molecular identifiers. TCR alpha and beta chains were both sequenced, and the abundances of alpha and beta sequences in each sample were closely correlated with each other. The paper's data handling went like this. Decombinator V4 was used to perform V gene, J gene and CDR3 annotation of TCR sequences. TCRs were defined as expanded if a significant change between any two time points was detected under a Poisson model with p below 0.0001. TCR abundances were normalised to the total number of TCRs sequenced per sample and expressed as counts per million. TRAV1-2 paired with TRAJ12, TRAJ20 or TRAJ33 defined MAIT TCRs, while TRAV10 paired with TRAJ18 defined iNKT TCRs. VDJdb, accessed 1 November 2021, was searched for CMV, EBV and SARS-CoV-2 annotated TCRs, with TCRs annotated for multiple antigens excluded. The raw public data were reprocessed by TCRdb itself: fastp quality trimming at Q25, MiXCR clonotype calling, in-frame beta chains only. Records with the same CDR3 protein are collapsed into one entry carrying the most frequent genes and DNA. TCRdb's processing, not the authors', yielded these V and J calls. This sample gives tens of thousands of distinct CDR3 sequences in total; about an eighth of them show up just once. The top ten clones comprise roughly 5.8% of the sample.

The rearranged chain carries TRBV2 and TRBJ2-2, with the D gene uncertain. Here the sequenced sample was whole blood, taken at baseline. The sequence derives from an adult who was a healthcare worker with PCR-confirmed SARS-CoV-2 infection or an uninfected control (not recorded which). The bases are TGTGCCAGCAAGCAGACAACCCTTACCGGGGAGCTGTTTTTT. Translated, it gives CASKQTTLTGELFF.